The 14 T cell receptor beta chains presented below share a single source sample, sequenced in a study of T-cell reconstitution after alpha-beta-depleted transplantation in children (dated by TCRdb to about 2016). To prepare the library, PCR was applied. The listed sequencing device is Illumina HiSeq 2500. TCR library preparation used molecular barcoding, with unique molecular identifiers applied to normalize quantification of the TCRbeta repertoire. The public reads were run again by TCRdb, first through fastp at Q25 and then through MiXCR, and only productive beta chains were kept. CDR3 protein sequences are deduplicated, and each keeps its most common genes and DNA. The table for this sample lists about 420,000 distinct CDR3 sequences; under 20% of them were counted only once. Just under 30% of the sample belongs to the ten largest clones. The meaning of the sample's treatment or condition label: allogeneic hematopoietic cell transplantation with graft depleted of TCRalphabeta T cells and CD19 B cells.

Here the sequenced sample was PBMCs, mostly from graft donor cells, taken 360 days after TCRalphabeta/CD19-depleted stem cell transplant. The receptors come from a boy under two years old who had a stem cell transplant for Wiskott-Aldrich syndrome, so the T cells may come from the graft donor.

The gene calls are TRBV25-1 and TRBJ1-6; TRBD1 might be the D (5 bases). The CDR3 extends over 12 amino acids. The V gene's germline CDR1 is MGHDK and CDR2 SYGVNS. Trimming removed 7 bases from V and 7 bases from J, with 8 bases in between. This CDR3 reads CASKGANSPLHF. The CDR3 DNA reads TGTGCCAGCAAAGGGGCCAATTCACCCCTCCACTTT.

This clonotype was picked up a small number of times. V and J are TRBV5-1 and TRBJ2-2; 7 nucleotides match TRBD2. The V gene's germline CDR1 is SGHRS and CDR2 YFSETQ. The CDR3 is 16 residues long. The V and J ends lost 1 base and 0 bases, in that order; junction bases with no gene match: 3. The CDR3 protein is CASSLRGGANTGELFF. CDR3 DNA sequence: TGCGCCAGCAGCTTGCGTGGGGGGGCGAACACCGGGGAGCTGTTTTTT.

This clonotype was seen only a few times. The CDR3 reads CASSYGQGSYNEQFF. The CDR3 bases are TGCGCCAGCAGCTATGGACAGGGCTCCTACAATGAGCAGTTCTTC. The gene calls are TRBV5-1 and TRBJ2-1; 8 bases align to TRBD1. The CDR3 is 15 amino acids. V shed 3 bases and J 0 bases; nucleotides not matched to a gene: 2. The germline V gene encodes CDR1 SGHRS and CDR2 YFSETQ.

This chain connects TRBV7-9 to TRBJ2-7; tentatively, D is TRBD2 (6 bases). V lost 5 bases and J 2 bases, leaving 10 bases between the germline ends. The length of the CDR3 is 13 residues. Germline CDR1 SEHNR, CDR2 FQNEAQ (reference sequence). The CDR3 here is CASSRGLTYEQYF. Here the CDR3 DNA reads TGTGCCAGCAGCCGCGGACTAACCTACGAGCAGTACTTC.

A few counts support this clonotype. J is TRBJ2-1 and V is TRBV30; 7 nucleotides match TRBD2. Germline loops: CDR1 GTSNPN, CDR2 SVGIG (reference sequence). The junction had 17 bases not matched to a gene; V was cut back by 4 bases and J by 8 bases. CDR3 length equals 16 residues. This chain's CDR3 is CAWNGPAGLLFDEQFF. The CDR3 DNA follows: TGTGCCTGGAACGGGCCAGCGGGACTCCTCTTTGATGAGCAGTTCTTC.

The chain couples TRBV5-5 to TRBJ2-7, with 12 positions matching TRBD1. Trimming cost V 4 bases and J 6 bases; bases outside gene matches: 8. The CDR3 runs 15 residues. CDR1 is SGHKS and CDR2 is YYEKEE in the germline V gene (reference sequence). Written as DNA, the CDR3 is TGTGCCAGCAGCCTTTTCGGGACAGGGGGCGGCGAGCAGTACTTC. Encoded protein: CASSLFGTGGGEQYF. The variable domain in full, with the rest retrieved from reference TRBV5-5 and TRBJ2-7, is DAGVTQSPTHLIKTRGQQVTLRCSPISGHKSVSWYQQVLGQGPQFIFQYYEKEERGRGNFPDRFSARQFPNYSSELNVNALLLGDSALYLCASSLFGTGGGEQYFGPGTRLTVT.

Here the CDR3 reads CASSEAIATGGYEQYF. CDR3 coding DNA: TGTGCCAGCAGTGAAGCCATAGCGACAGGGGGCTACGAGCAGTACTTC. V usage is TRBV6-1 and J usage is TRBJ2-7; 9 nucleotides match TRBD1. The V gene end was trimmed by 0 bases and the J gene end by 3 bases; junction bases not matched to a gene: 6. The CDR3 spans 16 residues. The germline CDR1 and CDR2 sequences are MNHNS and SASEGT.

The rearrangement uses TRBV7-9 and TRBJ2-5, with 7 nucleotides matching TRBD2. Germline V gene sequence: CDR1 SEHNR, CDR2 FQNEAQ (reference sequence). With 3 bases clipped from V and 1 base from J, the junction kept 2 bases outside the gene matches. The CDR3 loop spans 14 amino acids. The CDR3 bases are TGTGCCAGCAGCTTGGGACTATTCCAAGAGACCCAGTACTTC. Its translation is CASSLGLFQETQYF.

A single count supports this clonotype. The rearrangement joins TRBV4-3 to TRBJ2-3; tentatively, D is TRBD1 (6 bases). From germline, CDR1 is LGHNA and CDR2 YSLEER. Deletions cut 6 bases from V and 5 bases from J, with 24 bases between. This CDR3 comprises 17 residues. CDR3: CASSQGHRTPTQDTQYF. The CDR3 DNA reads as TGCGCCAGCAGTCAGGGGCACCGTACCCCGACACAAGATACGCAGTATTTT.

This clonotype was picked up a small number of times. The gene calls are TRBV12-3 or TRBV12-4 and TRBJ2-7; a possible D gene is TRBD2 (5 bases). CDR3 length: 13 amino acids. V lost 3 bases and J lost 4, with 10 bases in between. The CDR3 nucleotides read TGTGCCAGCAGTTTCGCTCCGGGGTACGAGCAGTACTTC. Translated, it gives CASSFAPGYEQYF.

This clonotype appeared a few times. Germline and junction disagree at one end, which may indicate a read error. The chain has TRBV29-1 and TRBJ2-1; TRBD1 aligns across 7 bases. CDR1 is SQVTM and CDR2 is ANQGSEA in the germline V gene. The CDR3 covers 12 residues. CDR3 coding DNA: TGCAGCGTAGAAGGACAGGCCGAGGAGCAGTTCTTC. It translates to CSVEGQAEEQFF.

V gene TRBV7-2 combines with J gene TRBJ2-3; D may correspond to TRBD1 or TRBD2 (5 bases each). V shed 0 bases and J shed 3 bases, with 16 bases lying between them. The CDR3 covers 17 residues. Germline loops: CDR1 SGHTA, CDR2 FQGNSA. The CDR3 reads CASSLAHPGTSTDTQYF. In nucleotides, the CDR3 is TGTGCCAGCAGCTTAGCGCACCCCGGGACGTCTACAGATACGCAGTATTTT.

The chain joins TRBV4-1 to TRBJ1-5; TRBD1 agrees at 8 bases. Trimming cost V 4 bases and J 3 bases; bases outside gene matches: 11. The CDR3 is made up of 17 amino acids. CDR1 is MGHRA and CDR2 is YSYEKL in the germline V gene. CDR3 amino acids: CASSPVYTGGNNQPQHF. As DNA, the CDR3 is TGCGCCAGCAGCCCTGTATACACAGGGGGTAACAATCAGCCCCAGCATTTT.

In its sample, this clonotype was seen a few times. This rearrangement joins TRBV5-1 to TRBJ2-7; 8 bases match TRBD2. V was pared by 0 bases and J by 3 bases, with 11 bases of the junction left unmatched. The CDR3 totals 17 residues. From germline, CDR1 is SGHRS and CDR2 YFSETQ. In DNA form, the CDR3 reads TGCGCCAGCAGCTTGGCAGCTACTAGCGGCGCTGACTACGAGCAGTACTTC. Residues: CASSLAATSGADYEQYF.